The TCR beta chain described here comes from a study of cytomegalovirus exposure and HLA in healthy donors (TCRdb year 2017). Study-wide context: In an earlier analysis of 550 to 750 of the donors, approximately 260 Gb of sequence data and 120 million or so unique TCR beta sequences from 180 million or so T cells were reported. Among the approximately 430 genotyped donors, under 90% belonged to the genetic ancestry cluster associated with self-reported Caucasian donors. A later analysis re-analyzed previously published TCR beta repertoires from 660 or so donors and added high-resolution HLA genotyping to study TCR occurrence patterns. Genome-wide SNP genotypes for about 60% of the roughly 700 donors were used in a later genetic analysis, which treated that subset as a discovery cohort. An earlier analysis of nearly 600 of the donors applied high-throughput TCR beta sequencing to assess whether each TCR beta V gene segment acted as functional or pseudogenic. The T cell repertoires of around 730 subjects were profiled by immunosequencing and related to cytomegalovirus serostatus. Typing coverage varied by locus: about 629-630 donors for A, B, C, DRB1 and DQB1; approximately 520 for DQA1; over 600 for DPA1; around 450 for DPB1. Class I and class II HLA loci were covered by the typing at four-digit resolution. Around 320 gigabases of sequencing data and approximately 93 million unique TCR sequences were included in an early release covering roughly 600 HLA-typed donors. All discovery cohort repertoires had been generated using a single sequencing platform. Alongside the repertoire data, information on donor age, sex, ethnicity and CMV serostatus was compiled. A few DR-DQ haplotypes were treated as single units for association and clustering because of strong linkage in the cohort. In addition to the first cohort of 666 subjects, a separate validation cohort of 120 different subjects was used. High-throughput TCR immunosequencing, statistical association of individual TCRs with disease status, and machine learning were combined to predict cytomegalovirus infection status. Among roughly 400 genotyped donors of the cohort, an average of around 240,000 unique TCR beta nucleotide sequences were sequenced per donor, approximately 20% of them non-productive. In the later analysis, no new phenotypic data were used to find candidate immune exposures; instead, reliance was placed on TCR beta sequences and their occurrence across donors. The study aimed to test whether cataloging public T cell receptors could reveal signatures of past pathogen exposure.

Between the V and J ends, shortened by 0 bases and 2 bases respectively, the junction contains 13 bases. From cysteine to phenylalanine, the CDR3 is 16 amino acids long. Here the CDR3 DNA is all that survives: 48 bases in frame from base 1. From the germline V gene, CDR1 is MNHEY and CDR2 is SVGAGI. The library was obtained by the immunoSEQ multiplex PCR assay. The multiplex PCR relied on a mix of 60 forward primers for TCR Vbeta segments and 13 reverse primers for TCR Jbeta segments. A multiplex PCR assay on genomic DNA amplified the CDR3 region of rearranged TCR beta genes. The Illumina HiSeq System was used to sequence the amplified TCR beta libraries as 87-base-pair reads. Concerning the study's data processing: A later analysis counted about 82 million unique TCR beta chains across the 650 to 700 repertoires, and some 11 million of these chains were shared by at least two donors. Raw reads were error-corrected and collapsed into unique sequences with a nearest-neighbor algorithm that merged closely related sequences to remove PCR and sequencing errors. CDR3 sequences were aligned to IMGT reference sequences to assign V, D and J gene segments. For a sequence to be retained, a match of at least six nucleotides to both a V gene segment and a J gene segment was required. A rearrangement counted as productive if the CDR3 had no stop codons and remained in frame with V and J, and every other rearrangement counted as non-productive. Following IMGT convention, CDR3 was defined as the stretch from the second conserved V-encoded cysteine to the conserved J-encoded phenylalanine. In an earlier analysis of roughly 580 of the donors, sequences lacking an unambiguous match to a single V gene segment were excluded. An earlier analysis of fewer than 650 of the donors classified V segments as functional when productive rearrangements were above 56.7% and as segregating when the standard deviation between donors was above 5%. To diagnose cytomegalovirus status from the catalog of TCR beta chain sequences, a statistical classification framework was built. In a later analysis, TCR nucleotide sequences were compared against IMGT/GENE-DB human TR gene sequences so that V and J genes could be assigned. In a later analysis, CDR3 sequences and most-parsimonious VDJ recombination scenarios were assigned using the TCRdist pipeline. A later analysis defined each TCR beta chain by its CDR3 amino acid sequence plus V-gene family, and excluded reads lacking a unique V-gene family. As a way to deal with suspected cross-contamination and a sequencing artifact, a later analysis dropped nearly 600 nucleotide sequences that were highly shared and had low generation probability. In a later analysis, a clonal expansion index for each public chain was calculated from normalized within-repertoire ranks of inferred template counts. In a later analysis, generation probabilities were computed using a VDJ recombination model fitted to out-of-frame rearrangements, and the results were checked against IGoR. Hypergeometric tests were used in a later analysis to score TCR-TCR, TCR-HLA and TCR-CMV co-occurrence, with a repertoire-size bias correction applied to the TCR pairs. False discovery rates were estimated in a later analysis by permuting HLA or CMV assignments 20 times. In a later analysis, co-occurring TCRs were grouped using DBSCAN, with TCRdist sequence similarity added in when clustering inside HLA-allele-positive subsets. Repertoires with fewer than 30,000 or more than 120,000 public chains, plus five repertoires with anomalous nucleotide sharing, were excluded from co-occurrence clustering. The table comes from immuneACCESS by way of TCRdb, which keeps in-frame sequences with V and J called. Part of the clones is missing from these tables; in studies checked, under half for an unresolved V gene and the rest for unknown reasons. The DNA was the basis for D and trimming; V, J and clone size are from that table. Here the sample has about 160,000 clones; 77% occur a single time. The ten most abundant clones make up more than 3% of the sample.

Turning to this clone: Its antigen remains undetermined. No base qualities exist here, and no much larger clone lies one base off it.

Results the study describes overall, beyond this receptor: Assigning TCR associations to individual alleles was difficult when HLA alleles, especially DR and DQ, strongly co-occurred. In a later genetic analysis, fewer N-insertions in productive TCRs were reported among donors in an Asian-associated ancestry cluster than the roughly 700-donor mean. Only TCR beta chains were sequenced in this cohort, and the absence of alpha or paired-chain data limited detectable features. For the cohort, immune exposure information was limited to CMV serostatus. In vitro tests confirmed that a few of the cytomegalovirus-associated TCR beta chains recognize cytomegalovirus antigens. According to a later analysis, TCR association rates differed among HLA loci, with DRB1 alleles showing the most associated TCRs and HLA-C alleles showing the fewest. In a later genetic analysis, a missense DCLRE1C variant was associated with V-gene and J-gene trimming of TCR beta chains, and the association was replicated in an independent cohort. Most TCR sequences were seen in very few donors, while some public TCRs were found in many individuals. The 87-base-pair reads could not distinguish some IMGT-functional V segments, including TRBV6-2 and TRBV6-3, so those segments were excluded. The presence/absence analyses assumed that sequencing depth was roughly uniform across donors, and that assumption may not be true. Linkage disequilibrium might explain the correlated functional status among segregating V segments, but an unknown experimental factor could not be ruled out. A later analysis found that HLA-associated TCR beta chains were more clonally expanded and had lower generation probabilities than equally common non-associated chains. The earlier analysis of nearly 600 of the donors excluded 15 to 20 rarely observed V segments, including chromosome 9 orphons, because counts were too low. The classifier was reported to diagnose cytomegalovirus status with high specificity and sensitivity in both the original cohort and the validation cohort. Because some donors lacked HLA typing at each locus, the association tests relied only on the typed subset. A further reported finding was that TCR beta sequences accurately predicted the HLA-A and HLA-B alleles for most subjects in the first cohort. According to a later analysis, parvovirus B19, influenza, CMV and Epstein-Barr virus appeared linked to several top co-occurrence clusters. Specific HLA alleles were associated with around 18,000 TCR beta sequences at a false discovery rate of 0.05 in a later analysis. A later analysis found that most CMV-associated TCR beta chains appeared HLA-restricted, with HLA associations seemingly driven largely by CMV exposure. The authors suggested that the approach could potentially be extended to other disease states and immunological phenotypes. A cluster of highly shared sequence variants was judged likely to represent a technical artifact of the sequencing pipeline. In the study, approximately 160 TCR beta chains were listed as associated with cytomegalovirus. An earlier analysis of around 500 of the donors showed that most TCR beta V segments appeared in productive rearrangements either about 87% or about 30% of the time, which broadly matched IMGT annotations.

The cohort comprised 666 healthy bone marrow donors. At the time of sampling, all cohort members were nominally healthy, though unrecorded immune exposures were likely present. The donor tested CMV seropositive, placing the donor among the approximately 310 seropositive members of the cohort. Each donor provided a peripheral blood sample, and peripheral blood mononuclear cells were used for TCR beta sequencing. The Qiagen DNeasy Blood Extraction Kit was used to extract genomic DNA from the blood cell samples. This chain is built from TRBV6-5 and TRBJ2-5, with a weak D call of TRBD2 (5 bases match). The source is a man aged 25-45 years in good health and CMV-seropositive. The sample comprised PBMCs. Read as DNA, the sequence is TGTGCCAGCAGTTACTCCATCTTCGCGGGTCAAGAGACCCAGTACTTC. It encodes CASSYSIFAGQETQYF.